The subject of this entry is one T cell receptor beta chain. Its cognate antigen is unknown. Stated treatment: roughly ten-day PBMC culture with coronavirus spike peptide pools or control peptides (ViraFEST assay). Germline V gives CDR1 MDHEN, CDR2 SYDVKM. The length of the CDR3 is 14 residues. The V end was cut by 6 bases, the J end by 6 bases, with 18 bases between. The entry originates in a study of vaccination and CD4 T cells after COVID-19. The overall study: Two mRNA vaccine doses were given, either BNT162b2 or mRNA-1273.

The Oncomine TCR Beta short-read assay was applied to DNA of cultured CD4+ T cells. Cultured CD4+ T cells were the source of extracted genomic DNA. TCRdb recomputed calls from the PCR reads with MiXCR, one row per CDR3 protein. The sample holds just under 20,000 distinct CDR3 sequences, 40% to 50% seen once. Source: CD4+ T cells from blood, cultured in vitro, taken before SARS-CoV-2 vaccination. The chain couples TRBV28 to TRBJ2-7; D tentatively fits TRBD1 or TRBD2 (6 bases each). The clonotype originates from a human donor who had recovered from COVID-19. CDR3 bases: TGTGCCAGCAGCCAGCCCAGGGGACTTCGCGAGCAGTACTTC. Amino acids: CASSQPRGLREQYF.